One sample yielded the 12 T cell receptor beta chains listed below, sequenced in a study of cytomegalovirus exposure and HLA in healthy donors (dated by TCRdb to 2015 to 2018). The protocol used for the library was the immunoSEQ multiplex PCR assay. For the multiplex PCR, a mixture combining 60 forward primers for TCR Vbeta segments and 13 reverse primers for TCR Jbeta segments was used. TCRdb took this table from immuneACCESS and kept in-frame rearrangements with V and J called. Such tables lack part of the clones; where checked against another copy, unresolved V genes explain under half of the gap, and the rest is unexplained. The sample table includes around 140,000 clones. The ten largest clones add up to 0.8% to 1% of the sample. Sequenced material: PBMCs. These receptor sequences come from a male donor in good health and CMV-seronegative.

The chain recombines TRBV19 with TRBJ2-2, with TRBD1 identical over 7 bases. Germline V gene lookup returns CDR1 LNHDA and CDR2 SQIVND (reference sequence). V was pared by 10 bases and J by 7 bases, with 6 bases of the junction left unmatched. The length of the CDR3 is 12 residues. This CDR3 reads CATKGANGELFF. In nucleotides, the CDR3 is TGTGCCACCAAGGGGGCTAACGGGGAGCTGTTTTTT. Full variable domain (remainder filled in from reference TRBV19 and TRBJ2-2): DGGITQSPKYLFRKEGQNVTLSCEQNLNHDAMYWYRQDPGQGLRLIYYSQIVNDFQKGDIAEGYSVSREKKESFPLTVTSAQKNPTAFYLCATKGANGELFFGEGSRLTVL.

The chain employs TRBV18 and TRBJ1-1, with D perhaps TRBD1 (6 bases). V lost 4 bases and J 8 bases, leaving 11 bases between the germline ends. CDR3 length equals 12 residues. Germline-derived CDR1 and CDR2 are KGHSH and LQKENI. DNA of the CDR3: TGTGCCAGCTCACACGGGACATTCGAAGCTTTCTTT. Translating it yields CASSHGTFEAFF.

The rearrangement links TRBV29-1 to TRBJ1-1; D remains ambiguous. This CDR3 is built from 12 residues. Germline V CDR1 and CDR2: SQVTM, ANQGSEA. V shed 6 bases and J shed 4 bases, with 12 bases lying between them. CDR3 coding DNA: TGCAGCGTCCACACGGGAGGCACTGAAGCTTTCTTT. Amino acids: CSVHTGGTEAFF.

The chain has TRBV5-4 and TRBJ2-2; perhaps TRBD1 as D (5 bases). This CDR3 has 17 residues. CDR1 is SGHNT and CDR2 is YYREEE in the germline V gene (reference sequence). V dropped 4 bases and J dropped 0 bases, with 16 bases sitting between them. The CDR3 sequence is CASSPSLGASNTGELFF. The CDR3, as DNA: TGTGCCAGCAGCCCATCTCTTGGGGCCTCGAACACCGGGGAGCTGTTTTTT.

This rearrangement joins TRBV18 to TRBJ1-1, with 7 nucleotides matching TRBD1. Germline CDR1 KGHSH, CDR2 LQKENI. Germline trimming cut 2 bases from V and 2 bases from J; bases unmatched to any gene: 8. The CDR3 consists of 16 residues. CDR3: CASSPVRQGINTEAFF. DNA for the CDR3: TGTGCCAGCTCACCAGTCAGACAGGGAATAAACACTGAAGCTTTCTTT. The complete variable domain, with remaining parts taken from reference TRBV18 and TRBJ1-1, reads NAGVMQNPRHLVRRRGQEARLRCSPMKGHSHVYWYRQLPEEGLKFMVYLQKENIIDESGMPKERFSAEFPKEGPSILRIQQVVRGDSAAYFCASSPVRQGINTEAFFGQGTRLTVV.

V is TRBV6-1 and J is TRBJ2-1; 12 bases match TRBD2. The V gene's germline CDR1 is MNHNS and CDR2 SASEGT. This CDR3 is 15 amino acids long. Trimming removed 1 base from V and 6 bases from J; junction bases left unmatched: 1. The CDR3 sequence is CASSEVGLAGNEQFF. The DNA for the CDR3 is TGTGCCAGCAGTGAAGTGGGACTAGCGGGCAATGAGCAGTTCTTC.

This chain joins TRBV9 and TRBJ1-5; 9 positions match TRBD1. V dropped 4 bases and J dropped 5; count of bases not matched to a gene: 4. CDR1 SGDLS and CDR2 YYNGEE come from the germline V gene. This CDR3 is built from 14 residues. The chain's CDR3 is CASSPGQGYQPQHF. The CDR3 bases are TGTGCCAGCAGCCCGGGACAGGGTTATCAGCCCCAGCATTTT.

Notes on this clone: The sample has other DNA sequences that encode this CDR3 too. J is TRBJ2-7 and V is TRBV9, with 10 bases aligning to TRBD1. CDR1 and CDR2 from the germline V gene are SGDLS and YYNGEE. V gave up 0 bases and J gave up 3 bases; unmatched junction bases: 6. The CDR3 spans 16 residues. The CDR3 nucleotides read TGTGCCAGCAGCGTAGAGGGCGGGGACAGGGGCTACGAGCAGTACTTC. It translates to CASSVEGGDRGYEQYF.

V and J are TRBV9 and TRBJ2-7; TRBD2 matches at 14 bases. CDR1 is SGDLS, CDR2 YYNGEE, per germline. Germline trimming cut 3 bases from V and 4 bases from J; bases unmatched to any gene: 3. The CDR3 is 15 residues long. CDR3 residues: CASSEGLAGEYEQYF. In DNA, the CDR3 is TGTGCCAGCAGCGAGGGACTAGCGGGAGAATACGAGCAGTACTTC.

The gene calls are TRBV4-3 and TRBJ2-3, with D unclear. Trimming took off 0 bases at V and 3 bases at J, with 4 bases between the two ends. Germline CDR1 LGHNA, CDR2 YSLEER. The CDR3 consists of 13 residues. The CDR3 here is CASSQDRTDTQYF. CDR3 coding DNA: TGCGCCAGCAGCCAAGATCGGACAGATACGCAGTATTTT.

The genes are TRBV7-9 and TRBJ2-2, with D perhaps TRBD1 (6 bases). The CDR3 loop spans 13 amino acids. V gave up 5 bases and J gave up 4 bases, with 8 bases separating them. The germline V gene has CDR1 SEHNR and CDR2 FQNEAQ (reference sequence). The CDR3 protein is CASSLQGTGELFF. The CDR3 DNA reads TGTGCCAGCAGCCTACAGGGCACCGGGGAGCTGTTTTTT.

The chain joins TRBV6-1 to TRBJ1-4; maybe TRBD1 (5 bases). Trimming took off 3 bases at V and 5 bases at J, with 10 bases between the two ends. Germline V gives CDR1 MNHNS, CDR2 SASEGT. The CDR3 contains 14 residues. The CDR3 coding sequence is TGTGCCAGCAGTGACGGGGGAACGAATGAAAAACTGTTTTTT. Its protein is CASSDGGTNEKLFF.